This T cell receptor (beta chain) was profiled in a study of CD8 T cells in ankylosing spondylitis. TCRdb fed the 5' RACE reads into MiXCR, producing one record per CDR3 protein. The sample lists about 280,000 distinct CDR3 sequences, approximately 20% occurring once. The study's findings and limits: Prior work had noted some motif variants in reactive arthritis blood and synovial fluid. Disease-linked clones reportedly showed significant enrichment in matched ankylosing spondylitis synovial fluid.

The germline V and J ends were trimmed by 3 bases and 5 bases, with 10 bases remaining between them. The CDR3 is 13 amino acids. Germline lookup yields CDR1 MNHEY and CDR2 SVGAGI. This clonotype was observed a handful of times. The antigen remains undetermined. The sample was blood, either unsorted or a sorted T cell fraction (not recorded which). The TCR was taken from a male donor with ankylosing spondylitis or in good health (not recorded which). The V and J genes are TRBV6-5 and TRBJ2-5, with D unresolved. The CDR3 region is CASSYVVSETQYF. CDR3 coding DNA: TGTGCCAGCAGTTATGTGGTCTCTGAGACCCAGTACTTC.